A selection of T cell receptor beta chains follows, all from one sample in a study of CD8 T cells in Susac syndrome. MiXCR, run by TCRdb on the immunoSEQ multiplex PCR reads, gives a single entry per CDR3 protein. The table lists about 190,000 distinct CDR3 sequences, 95% of them singletons, with around 0.15% in the top ten. Sequencing was done on a sample of CD8+ T cells from PBMCs. The receptor source for this set is a human donor with Susac syndrome. The CDR3 runs from the conserved cysteine through the conserved F or W. The D gene is left open where the match is weak. Clone size is stated in some rows and not others, as once, few, many or a class when expanded.

J | size | D | V | CDR3 | DNA
TRBJ1-1 | . | . | TRBV3-1 | CASSQEYRNTEAFF | TGTGCCAGCAGCCAAGAGTACAGGAACACTGAAGCTTTCTTT
TRBJ2-6 | . | . | TRBV27 | CASSFLAGGANVLTF | TGTGCCAGCAGTTTTCTAGCTGGTGGGGCCAACGTCCTGACTTTC
TRBJ2-7 | . | . | TRBV2 | CASSEAPASSYEQYF | TGTGCCAGCAGTGAAGCGCCAGCGAGCTCCTACGAGCAGTACTTC
TRBJ2-1 | . | . | TRBV5-1 | CASSLAKQQFF | TGCGCCAGCAGCTTGGCTAAGCAGCAGTTCTTC
TRBJ2-7 | . | . | TRBV2 | CASSEVGASYEQYF | TGTGCCAGCAGTGAAGTCGGAGCATCCTACGAGCAGTACTTC
TRBJ2-7 | once | TRBD2 | TRBV4-1 | CASSQGSSGLSYEQYF | TGCGCCAGCAGCCAAGGGTCTAGCGGACTATCCTACGAGCAGTACTTC
TRBJ2-1 | . | . | TRBV9 | CASSVGPLGGGDEQFF | TGTGCCAGCAGCGTAGGGCCCCTTGGTGGCGGCGATGAGCAGTTCTTC
TRBJ2-3 | . | . | TRBV7-6 | CASSLAQTLPTDTQYF | TGTGCCAGCAGCTTAGCGCAGACCCTCCCCACAGATACGCAGTATTTT
TRBJ2-5 | . | TRBD2 | TRBV5-4 | CASSLGAGVGETQYF | TGTGCCAGCAGCTTGGGTGCGGGAGTTGGGGAGACCCAGTACTTC
TRBJ1-6 | . | . | TRBV7-3 | CASSFSVNSPLHF | TGTGCCAGCAGCTTTTCCGTGAATTCACCCCTCCACTTT
TRBJ2-1 | . | TRBD2 | TRBV7-3 | CASSFQSTSVNEQFF | TGTGCCAGCAGTTTCCAATCGACTAGCGTCAATGAGCAGTTCTTC
TRBJ2-1 | . | . | TRBV7-9 | CASSLATGLSYNEQFF | TGTGCCAGCAGTCTAGCGACAGGGCTCTCCTACAATGAGCAGTTCTTC
TRBJ2-2 | . | TRBD2 | TRBV20-1 | CSARGLAGGPGGELFF | TGCAGTGCTAGGGGATTAGCGGGGGGGCCTGGCGGGGAGCTGTTTTTT
TRBJ1-4 | . | . | TRBV30 | CAWSVQESEKLFF | TGTGCCTGGAGTGTACAGGAGTCTGAAAAACTGTTTTTT
TRBJ2-3 | . | TRBD1 | TRBV3-1 | CASSPQYRDRGLDTQYF | TGTGCCAGCAGCCCTCAGTACCGGGACAGGGGGCTTGATACGCAGTATTTT
TRBJ2-3 | . | TRBD1 | TRBV7-9 | CASSQTGATDTQYF | TGTGCCAGCAGCCAAACAGGGGCCACAGATACGCAGTATTTT
TRBJ1-5 | . | TRBD1 | TRBV28 | CASRQGNQPQHF | TGTGCCAGCAGACAGGGGAATCAGCCCCAGCATTTT
TRBJ2-3 | . | TRBD1 | TRBV4-1 | CASSPGRAGGDTQYF | TGCGCCAGCAGCCCAGGACGGGCAGGGGGCGATACGCAGTATTTT
TRBJ2-3 | . | . | TRBV4-1 | CASSQTFTDTQYF | TGCGCCAGCAGCCAGACGTTCACGGATACGCAGTATTTT
TRBJ2-1 | . | TRBD1 | TRBV4-1 | CASSQAGQGFGEQFF | TGCGCCAGCAGCCAAGCGGGACAGGGTTTCGGTGAGCAGTTCTTC
TRBJ2-7 | . | TRBD2 | TRBV13 | CASSPGLAGVNEQYF | TGTGCCAGCAGCCCAGGACTAGCGGGAGTTAACGAGCAGTACTTC
TRBJ2-3 | . | TRBD1 | TRBV11-2 | CASSLDSDRAYTDTQYF | TGTGCCAGCAGCTTAGATTCGGACAGGGCTTACACAGATACGCAGTATTTT
TRBJ1-4 | once | . | TRBV29-1 | CSVQGGLMTNEKLFF | TGCAGCGTCCAAGGGGGTCTAATGACTAATGAAAAACTGTTTTTT
TRBJ1-2 | . | . | TRBV7-3 | CASSPTPWREDNYGYTF | TGTGCCAGCAGCCCGACCCCCTGGAGGGAAGACAATTATGGCTACACCTTC
TRBJ1-1 | . | . | TRBV13 | CASSTSGNTEAFF | TGTGCCAGCAGCACCTCAGGGAACACTGAAGCTTTCTTT
TRBJ1-1 | . | . | TRBV29-1 | CSVAGDKNTEAFF | TGCAGCGTTGCTGGGGACAAGAACACTGAAGCTTTCTTT
TRBJ1-2 | . | TRBD1 | TRBV5-1 | CASSFTGVEGYTF | TGCGCCAGCAGCTTTACAGGGGTGGAGGGCTACACCTTC
TRBJ2-5 | . | TRBD2 | TRBV12-3/TRBV12-4 | CASSLPSGREETQYF | TGTGCCAGCAGTTTGCCTAGCGGGAGAGAAGAGACCCAGTACTTC
TRBJ2-7 | . | TRBD1 | TRBV7-2 | CASTPTGALYEQYF | TGTGCCAGCACACCGACAGGGGCCCTCTACGAGCAGTACTTC
TRBJ2-2 | . | TRBD2 | TRBV9 | CASSVHRDPRLAYTGELFF | TGTGCCAGCAGCGTCCACCGGGACCCAAGACTAGCGTACACCGGGGAGCTGTTTTTT
TRBJ2-3 | . | . | TRBV29-1 | CSVDAEFTSTDTQYF | TGCAGCGTTGATGCGGAGTTCACGAGCACAGATACGCAGTATTTT
TRBJ1-5 | . | TRBD1 | TRBV27 | CASSSMGQGNQPQHF | TGTGCCAGCAGTTCGATGGGACAGGGTAATCAGCCCCAGCATTTT